These 14 T cell receptor beta chains share one sample of origin, sequenced in a study of T-cell reconstitution after alpha-beta-depleted transplantation in children. Unique molecular identifiers were incorporated into the prepared TCRbeta library. In TCRdb, the PCR reads were re-called with MiXCR into one record per CDR3 protein. The sample comprises about 600,000 distinct CDR3 sequences, roughly 24% of which are singletons, and 13% to 15% rests with the top ten. The source was PBMCs, mostly from graft donor cells, collected 360 days after TCRalphabeta/CD19-depleted stem cell transplant. Receptors originate from a boy in the first two years of life who had a stem cell transplant for acute myeloid leukemia, so the T cells may come from the graft donor.

This chain uses TRBV11-1 with TRBJ1-1, with TRBD1 matching over 7 bases. In germline, CDR1 is SGHAT, CDR2 FQDESV (reference sequence). This CDR3 is built from 13 residues. J gave up 5 bases and V 5 bases, and 5 bases lay outside the gene matches. Here the CDR3 DNA reads TGTGCCAGCAGCCGATCGGGACAGACTGAAGCTTTCTTT. Its translation is CASSRSGQTEAFF.

This clonotype appeared a few times. The chain joins TRBV12-3 or TRBV12-4 to TRBJ2-1; 7 bases map to TRBD1. The CDR3 has 15 amino acids. The trim removed 7 bases at V and 6 bases at J, leaving 12 bases unmatched. The CDR3 is CASNPTGILFNEQFF. The CDR3 DNA reads TGTGCCAGCAACCCGACAGGGATTCTCTTCAATGAGCAGTTCTTC.

The chain joins TRBV14 to TRBJ2-7; TRBD1 is a possible D gene (6 bases). The CDR3 loop spans 12 amino acids. V was clipped by 3 bases and J by 5 bases, with 8 bases between them. The V gene's germline CDR1 is SGHDN and CDR2 FVKESK. CDR3 in amino acids: CASSQDSHEQYF. CDR3 nucleotides: TGTGCCAGCAGCCAGGACAGTCACGAGCAGTACTTC.

In DNA, the CDR3 is TGTGCCAGCAGTGAATTGAAGGCGGACATCGGTCGGTTCTTC. Its protein is CASSELKADIGRFF. The chain carries TRBV25-1 and TRBJ2-1; the D gene is possibly TRBD1 (5 bases). Germline CDR1 reads MGHDK; CDR2 reads SYGVNS. Trimming took off 1 base at V and 15 bases at J, with 19 bases between the two ends. The CDR3 totals 14 residues.

A few counts support this clonotype. The chain has TRBV12-3 or TRBV12-4 and TRBJ1-1; 9 bases are a match to TRBD1. V was clipped by 4 bases and J by 11 bases; unmatched bases: 14. This CDR3 is 15 amino acids long. The DNA of the CDR3 is TGTGCCAGCAGTTCCCCCGGGACAGGGTCTAGTGGGGCTTTCTTT. This translates into CASSSPGTGSSGAFF.

The V gene is TRBV20-1, the J gene TRBJ2-1; D possibly matches TRBD1 or TRBD2 (5 bases each). The length of the CDR3 is 15 residues. Trimming shortened V by 4 bases and J by 0 bases, and 13 bases separated the two germline ends. Germline CDR1 reads DFQATT; CDR2 reads SNEGSKA (reference sequence). The DNA of the CDR3 is TGCAGTGCTACCACCGTGGGGGTCTCCTACAATGAGCAGTTCTTC. Encoded protein: CSATTVGVSYNEQFF.

This clonotype was observed a handful of times. The chain joins TRBV20-1 to TRBJ2-7, with TRBD1 identical over 7 bases. Germline V CDR1 and CDR2: DFQATT, SNEGSKA (reference sequence). The trim removed 3 bases at V and 2 bases at J, leaving 7 bases unmatched. This CDR3 comprises 14 residues. The CDR3 loop reads CSASPGQSPYEQYF. CDR3 in DNA: TGCAGTGCTAGCCCGGGACAGAGTCCCTACGAGCAGTACTTC.

The CDR3 is CASSRVTGTGELFF. In DNA, the CDR3 is TGCGCCAGCAGCCGGGTTACCGGGACCGGGGAGCTGTTTTTT. This chain links TRBV4-1 with TRBJ2-2; D gene uncertain. V lost 4 bases and J lost 5, with 11 bases in between. Germline V lookup: CDR1 MGHRA, CDR2 YSYEKL. This CDR3 contains 14 residues.

In its sample, this clonotype was seen many times. The gene calls are TRBV3-1 and TRBJ2-5, with 7 bases identical to TRBD1. This CDR3 has 14 residues. Germline V CDR1 and CDR2: LGHDT, YNNKEL (reference sequence). With 4 bases clipped from V and 1 base from J, the junction kept 3 bases outside the gene matches. The CDR3 bases are TGTGCCAGCAGCCGAGGGACAGCCCAAGAGACCCAGTACTTC. Translating gives CASSRGTAQETQYF.

The V gene is TRBV29-1, the J gene TRBJ2-2, with a possible D match to TRBD1 (6 bases). The V gene's germline CDR1 is SQVTM and CDR2 ANQGSEA. Trimming removed 5 bases from V and 4 bases from J, with 17 bases in between. The CDR3 totals 15 residues. The DNA of the CDR3 is TGCAGCGTTCGACAGGATTCGAGGTTCACCGGGGAGCTGTTTTTT. This encodes CSVRQDSRFTGELFF.

V is TRBV6-1 and J is TRBJ2-3; 9 nucleotides agree with TRBD1. The CDR3 runs 15 residues. CDR1 and CDR2 from the germline V gene are MNHNS and SASEGT. With 6 bases clipped from V and 1 base from J, the junction kept 5 bases outside the gene matches. This chain's CDR3 is CASSIRTGGTDTQYF. CDR3 in DNA: TGTGCCAGCAGCATCAGGACAGGGGGCACAGATACGCAGTATTTT.

The chain uses TRBV24-1 and TRBJ1-1; 11 positions match TRBD1. The V and J ends lost 3 bases and 5 bases, in that order; junction bases with no gene match: 4. This CDR3 spans 15 amino acids. Germline loops: CDR1 KGHDR, CDR2 SFDVKD. DNA of the CDR3: TGTGCCACCAGTGATCCGGGACAGGGGGATACTGAAGCTTTCTTT. This codes for CATSDPGQGDTEAFF.

This clonotype was seen a few times. The chain links TRBV20-1 to TRBJ1-4, with D possibly being TRBD1 (5 bases). Looked up from germline, CDR1 is DFQATT and CDR2 is SNEGSKA (reference sequence). V was trimmed by 4 bases and J by 0 bases, leaving 12 bases between them. The CDR3 runs 15 residues. The CDR3 spells CSAIRQTTTNEKLFF. The CDR3 nucleotides read TGCAGTGCTATAAGACAGACTACAACTAATGAAAAACTGTTTTTT.

Details on this clonotype: A clone one base away is much larger, so this may be a read error. It is likely a read error, because the conserved phenylalanine at the end of the CDR3 is missing. The genes are TRBV20-1 and TRBJ1-3; a weak D match, TRBD1 (5 bases). Trimming removed 0 bases from V and 1 base from J, with 10 bases in between. The CDR3 sequence is 15 residues long. The germline V gene has CDR1 DFQATT and CDR2 SNEGSKA (reference sequence). DNA of the CDR3: TGCAGTGCTAGAGATTCCAGGGTGTCTGGAAACACCATATATTGT. The encoded protein is CSARDSRVSGNTIYC.